These 15 T cell receptor beta chains were sequenced from one sample in a study of CD8 T cells in ankylosing spondylitis. MiXCR was run by TCRdb on the 5' RACE reads, yielding one entry per CDR3 protein. The sample contains 200,000 or so distinct CDR3 sequences, 15% to 20% of which appear only once. Sequences were obtained from blood, either unsorted or a sorted T cell fraction (not recorded which). These receptors originate from a male donor between 5 and 29 years old with ankylosing spondylitis or in good health (not recorded which).

Ten or more counts support this clonotype. The rearrangement joins TRBV24-1 to TRBJ2-3; D gene ambiguous. V gave up 7 bases and J gave up 1 base, with 5 bases separating them. The CDR3 contains 12 residues. Germline CDR1 KGHDR, CDR2 SFDVKD. CDR3 sequence reads: CATRDRTDTQYF. DNA for the CDR3: TGTGCCACCAGAGATCGCACAGATACGCAGTATTTT.

The chain combines TRBV27 with TRBJ1-6; D ambiguous. Germline V lookup: CDR1 MNHEY, CDR2 SMNVEV (reference sequence). Trimming pared 4 bases from V and 1 base from J, leaving 14 bases between. CDR3 length: 17 residues. CDR3 sequence: CASSSLPGLSYNSPLHF. In nucleotides, the CDR3 is TGTGCCAGCAGTTCCCTACCCGGGTTATCCTATAATTCACCCCTCCACTTT.

The rearrangement uses TRBV7-2 and TRBJ2-1, with 8 bases fitting TRBD2. V lost 0 bases and J lost 2; bases outside the gene matches: 3. From germline, CDR1 is SGHTA and CDR2 FQGNSA. The CDR3 sequence is 16 residues long. This CDR3 is CASSLASGTTYNEQFF. CDR3 DNA: TGTGCCAGCAGCTTAGCTAGCGGGACGACCTACAATGAGCAGTTCTTC. The whole variable domain, remainder taken from reference TRBV7-2 and TRBJ2-1, is GAGVSQSPSNKVTEKGKDVELRCDPISGHTALYWYRQSLGQGLEFLIYFQGNSAPDKSGLPSDRFSAERTGGSVSTLTIQRTQQEDSAVYLCASSLASGTTYNEQFFGPGTRLTVL.

This clonotype was recorded at least ten times. The genes are TRBV12-3 or TRBV12-4 and TRBJ1-5; TRBD1 matches at 7 bases. V lost 6 bases, J lost 0 bases, and 23 bases stayed unmatched. The CDR3 runs 21 residues. The CDR3 DNA is TGTGCCAGCAGCCGGACGGGACAGCTTAGGGGGAATAGATATAGCAATCAGCCCCAGCATTTT. Translation: CASSRTGQLRGNRYSNQPQHF.

This clonotype occurred many times. The V and J genes are TRBV6-1 and TRBJ2-7; D uncertain. The germline V gene has CDR1 MNHNS and CDR2 SASEGT. CDR3 size: 13 residues. V shed 1 base and J shed 2 bases, with 6 bases lying between them. CDR3 loop: CASSEGQAYEQYV. The DNA for the CDR3 is TGTGCCAGCAGTGAAGGTCAGGCCTACGAGCAGTACGTC.

The chain uses TRBV20-1 and TRBJ1-2; the D gene is possibly TRBD1 (5 bases). Trimming removed 6 bases at V and 7 bases at J, with 21 bases between. CDR3 length equals 14 residues. Germline assignment: CDR1 DFQATT and CDR2 SNEGSKA (reference sequence). CDR3 protein: CSAPPGSLEGGYTF. CDR3 DNA sequence: TGCAGTGCCCCACCAGGGAGCTTGGAGGGTGGCTACACCTTC.

This clonotype was seen ten or more times. The chain has TRBV4-1 and TRBJ2-6; D not certain. Germline V CDR1 and CDR2: MGHRA, YSYEKL. Between the trimmed V and J ends, which lost 4 bases and 2 bases, there was a span of 12 bases. The CDR3 spans 16 residues. CDR3 region: CASSPLTGAGANVLTF. The CDR3 DNA follows: TGCGCCAGCAGCCCACTTACCGGAGCTGGGGCCAACGTCCTGACTTTC.

This clonotype was observed at least ten times. The chain links TRBV29-1 to TRBJ1-2, with no clear D. The CDR3 runs to 12 residues. Germline V gene data show CDR1 as SQVTM and CDR2 as ANQGSEA. The V gene lost 5 bases and the J gene lost 8 bases, with 15 bases spanning the gap. The CDR3 loop is CSVNWAGGGYTF. The CDR3 nucleotides are TGCAGCGTTAATTGGGCAGGTGGCGGCTACACCTTC.

The table lists this clonotype with a few counts. The chain recombines TRBV29-1 with TRBJ2-1; D may be TRBD1 or TRBD2 (6 bases each). Trimming took 4 bases from V and 7 from J, leaving 23 bases between them. CDR3 length: 16 residues. Germline CDR1 SQVTM, CDR2 ANQGSEA. This CDR3 is CSVATHAGQWINEQFF. The CDR3 nucleotides are TGCAGCGTTGCCACCCACGCGGGACAATGGATAAATGAGCAGTTCTTC.

This clonotype was counted at least ten times. The chain carries TRBV5-1 and TRBJ2-7, with D maybe TRBD2 (6 bases). This CDR3 comprises 14 residues. Germline V lookup: CDR1 SGHRS, CDR2 YFSETQ. Trimming pared 0 bases from V and 5 bases from J, leaving 12 bases between. CDR3 nucleotide sequence: TGCGCCAGCAGCTTGGGCACCGGAGGGGACGAGCAGTACTTC. Amino acids: CASSLGTGGDEQYF. Looking up the rest from reference TRBV5-1 and TRBJ2-7 gives the full variable domain: KAGVTQTPRYLIKTRGQQVTLSCSPISGHRSVSWYQQTPGQGLQFLFEYFSETQRNKGNFPGRFSGRQFSNSRSEMNVSTLELGDSALYLCASSLGTGGDEQYFGPGTRLTVT.

This clonotype came up many times. The chain links TRBV20-1 to TRBJ2-7; 8 bases match TRBD1. CDR1 DFQATT and CDR2 SNEGSKA come from the germline V gene (reference sequence). V was pared by 0 bases and J by 4 bases, with 5 bases of the junction left unmatched. The CDR3 is 14 amino acids. CDR3 nucleotides: TGCAGTGCTAGAGACGCAGGGGGCTGGTACGAGCAGTACTTC. It is translated as CSARDAGGWYEQYF.

Concerning this clonotype: A clone one base away is much larger, so this may be a read error. This chain connects TRBV18 to TRBJ1-2; D gene uncertain. Germline V gives CDR1 KGHSH, CDR2 LQKENI. The CDR3 contains 13 residues. The CDR3 bases are TGTGCCAGCTCACCACAGGGAAGCTATGGCTACAACTTC. Its protein is CASSPQGSYGYNF.

This clonotype was seen ten or more times. J is TRBJ1-6 and V is TRBV4-2, with TRBD1 matching over 7 bases. The V gene's germline CDR1 is LGHNA and CDR2 YNFKEQ. The V segment lost 5 bases and the J segment 5 bases; nucleotides outside the gene matches: 6. CDR3 length: 15 amino acids. The CDR3 here is CASSSPDRDNSPLHF. The CDR3 bases are TGTGCCAGCAGCTCTCCCGACAGGGATAATTCACCCCTCCACTTT.

This clonotype has a count of ten or more. The chain carries TRBV20-1 and TRBJ2-1, with D perhaps matching TRBD2 (5 bases). V was shortened by 0 bases and J by 7 bases, with 13 bases between the two germline ends. The CDR3 totals 14 residues. Germline V gene data show CDR1 as DFQATT and CDR2 as SNEGSKA (reference sequence). The CDR3 loop is CSARDWARRNEQFF. The CDR3 DNA reads TGCAGTGCTAGAGATTGGGCGAGGAGGAATGAGCAGTTCTTC.

The V gene is TRBV5-1, the J gene TRBJ1-1; unclear D gene. The CDR3 contains 14 residues. Trimming shortened V by 5 bases and J by 1 base, and 12 bases separated the two germline ends. Germline V CDR1 and CDR2: SGHRS, YFSETQ. CDR3 sequence: CASREFTGNTEAFF. DNA of the CDR3: TGCGCCAGCAGGGAATTTACGGGGAACACTGAAGCTTTCTTT.